The 17 T cell receptor beta chains below all came from one sample that was sequenced in a study of T cells in Graves' hyperthyroidism and ophthalmopathy (dated by TCRdb to between 2018 and 2021). Library generation was performed with multiplex PCR. Sequenced on an Illumina HiSeq 2000. The TCR beta CDR3 regions were amplified from RNA transcripts. The first round of RT-PCR for the TCR CDR3 was performed with the HTBI primer set and the Qiagen OneStep RT-PCR kit. TCRdb reran the public reads through fastp at Q25 and MiXCR, keeping productive beta chains. Duplicate CDR3 protein sequences are folded into a single record with the most common DNA and genes. The sample profile shows around 600,000 distinct CDR3 sequences; roughly 15% of them were found once. Around 12% of the sample is taken by the ten largest. Sequencing used blood. Source of these receptors: a woman aged 45 to 65 with Graves' ophthalmopathy.

The chain joins TRBV6-1 to TRBJ2-7, with TRBD2 identical over 7 bases. This CDR3 has 15 residues. The V and J ends lost 6 bases and 0 bases, in that order; junction bases with no gene match: 8. In germline, CDR1 is MNHNS, CDR2 SASEGT. The CDR3 nucleotides read TGTGCCAGCAGCCAGTGGGGGGGGAGCTCCTACGAGCAGTACTTC. It yields the protein CASSQWGGSSYEQYF.

This clonotype was counted ten times or more. CDR3 sequence (DNA): TGTGCCAGCAGCTCTCTAGCGGGAGGGAACAATGAGCAGTTCTTC. Translated: CASSSLAGGNNEQFF. The V and J genes are TRBV9 and TRBJ2-1; 12 bases are a match to TRBD2. V was clipped by 4 bases and J by 5 bases; unmatched bases: 4. Germline loops: CDR1 SGDLS, CDR2 YYNGEE. There are 15 residues in the CDR3. The full variable domain, in which reference TRBV9 and TRBJ2-1 provide the parts outside the CDR3, is DSGVTQTPKHLITATGQRVTLRCSPRSGDLSVYWYQQSLDQGLQFLIQYYNGEERAKGNILERFSAQQFPDLHSELNLSSLELGDSALYFCASSSLAGGNNEQFFGPGTRLTVL.

Note on this clonotype: A much larger clone differs by one base, so this may be a read error. J is TRBJ2-7 and V is TRBV5-1; D is possibly TRBD1 (5 bases). Trimming stripped 4 bases from V and 7 bases from J, with 21 bases between. The CDR3 loop spans 15 amino acids. Germline loops: CDR1 SGHRS, CDR2 YFSETQ. This CDR3 reads CASSPLLQVVHEQYF. CDR3 sequence (DNA): TGCGCCAGCAGCCCTTTGTTACAGGTAGTACATGAGCAGTACTTC.

Ten or more counts support this clonotype. This chain links TRBV6-1 with TRBJ1-2; TRBD1 matches 7 bases. Per the germline V gene, CDR1 is MNHNS and CDR2 is SASEGT. With 7 bases clipped from V and 6 bases from J, the junction kept 14 bases outside the gene matches. The CDR3 sequence is 15 residues long. The DNA for the CDR3 is TGTGCCAGCACCAGACAACAGGGGATTTTAGATGGCTACACCTTC. Its protein is CASTRQQGILDGYTF.

This clonotype was found a few times. This chain links TRBV9 with TRBJ2-3; TRBD2 matches at 8 bases. The CDR3 is made up of 14 amino acids. Trimming took 3 bases from V and 4 from J; bases not matched to a gene: 4. CDR1 is SGDLS and CDR2 is YYNGEE in the germline V gene. The CDR3 coding sequence is TGTGCCAGCAGCGGTAGCGGGATCGCAGATACGCAGTATTTT. Amino acids: CASSGSGIADTQYF. The variable domain in full, completed from reference TRBV9 and TRBJ2-3, reads DSGVTQTPKHLITATGQRVTLRCSPRSGDLSVYWYQQSLDQGLQFLIQYYNGEERAKGNILERFSAQQFPDLHSELNLSSLELGDSALYFCASSGSGIADTQYFGPGTRLTVL.

The chain has TRBV19 and TRBJ2-5; 8 bases agree with TRBD1. This CDR3 has 13 amino acids. The J segment lost 4 bases and the V segment lost 4 bases, leaving 2 bases of the junction unmatched. Germline CDR1 is LNHDA and CDR2 is SQIVND (reference sequence). CDR3 bases: TGTGCCAGTAGTAACACAGGGGGAGAGACCCAGTACTTC. Protein sequence: CASSNTGGETQYF.

This clonotype was observed at least ten times. The chain carries TRBV18 and TRBJ1-1; D is unclear. V was pared by 2 bases and J by 0 bases, with 7 bases between. Per germline, CDR1 KGHSH and CDR2 LQKENI. The CDR3 has 14 amino acids. This CDR3 reads CASSPGNMNTEAFF. The CDR3 nucleotides read TGTGCCAGCTCACCAGGGAACATGAACACTGAAGCTTTCTTT.

This clonotype has ten or more counts. This rearrangement joins TRBV5-5 to TRBJ2-3; D is unresolved. V gave up 0 bases and J gave up 0 bases, with 8 bases separating them. Germline CDR1 and CDR2: SGHKS and YYEKEE (reference sequence). The CDR3 runs to 15 residues. The CDR3 region has the DNA TGTGCCAGCAGCTTGGCCTACCCTAGCACAGATACGCAGTATTTT. It specifies CASSLAYPSTDTQYF.

In this sample, this clonotype turned up many times. This chain links TRBV30 with TRBJ1-6; D possibly corresponds to TRBD1 (5 bases). The V end was cut by 6 bases, the J end by 7 bases, with 16 bases between. The CDR3 is 14 residues long. From germline, CDR1 is GTSNPN and CDR2 SVGIG (reference sequence). CDR3 region: CACNPGTVNSPLHF. Here the CDR3 DNA reads TGTGCCTGCAACCCCGGGACCGTGAATTCACCCCTCCACTTT.

This clonotype was found a few times. CDR3 in amino acids: CASSFLLPYLLSPGANVLTF. CDR3 nucleotide sequence: TGTGCCAGCAGTTTTTTGCTCCCATATCTACTCTCTCCTGGGGCCAACGTCCTGACTTTC. The chain joins TRBV27 to TRBJ2-6, with D hard to call. The CDR3 totals 20 residues. Trimming took off 3 bases at V and 2 bases at J, with 23 bases between the two ends. From germline, CDR1 is MNHEY and CDR2 SMNVEV (reference sequence).

The chain is built from TRBV5-4 and TRBJ2-5; 8 nucleotides line up with TRBD1. CDR3 size: 14 residues. Losses at the gene ends were 4 bases for V and 7 bases for J; bases not matched to a gene: 9. CDR1 and CDR2 (germline): SGHNT, YYREEE (reference sequence). The CDR3 region is CASSAGQVGGTQYF. CDR3 nucleotide sequence: TGTGCCAGCAGCGCGGGACAGGTGGGAGGGACCCAGTACTTC.

At least ten counts were recorded for this clonotype. The chain has TRBV29-1 and TRBJ2-7, with 10 nucleotides matching TRBD1. CDR1 SQVTM and CDR2 ANQGSEA come from the germline V gene. Trimming at V came to 4 bases and at J to 1 base, leaving 7 bases not matched to a gene. This CDR3 is 15 amino acids long. CDR3 loop: CSVAGGQGVSYEQYF. In DNA, the CDR3 is TGCAGCGTTGCGGGCGGACAGGGGGTTTCCTACGAGCAGTACTTC.

The rearrangement uses TRBV7-2 and TRBJ2-1; D is uncertain. Germline V CDR1 and CDR2: SGHTA, FQGNSA. The length of the CDR3 is 14 residues. V lost 3 bases and J lost 12, with 18 bases in between. In DNA form, the CDR3 reads TGTGCCAGCAGCTTTGATGAGCTGAGGATAATGCAGTTCTTC. Its protein product is CASSFDELRIMQFF.

The chain employs TRBV19 and TRBJ2-2; perhaps TRBD1 as D (6 bases). The CDR3 covers 16 residues. V lost 4 bases and J 2 bases, leaving 14 bases between the germline ends. From germline, CDR1 is LNHDA and CDR2 SQIVND (reference sequence). CDR3: CASSRTVIRNTGELFF. The CDR3 region has the DNA TGTGCCAGTAGTAGGACAGTTATACGCAACACCGGGGAGCTGTTTTTT.

CDR3 DNA sequence: TGTGCCAGCAGCTACCAATCTAGCGGGAGCAATGAGCAGTTCTTC. Protein: CASSYQSSGSNEQFF. The rearrangement links TRBV7-9 to TRBJ2-1; 10 bases match TRBD2. Germline V lookup: CDR1 SEHNR, CDR2 FQNEAQ (reference sequence). The J segment lost 6 bases and the V segment lost 4 bases, leaving 6 bases of the junction unmatched. The CDR3 contains 15 residues.

This clonotype was counted ten times or more. The chain links TRBV11-2 to TRBJ2-5; TRBD2 might be the D (5 bases). This CDR3 comprises 12 residues. V lost 5 bases and J lost 3, with 7 bases in between. Germline lookup yields CDR1 SGHAT and CDR2 FQNNGV. The CDR3 protein is CASSAGEETQYF. The CDR3 region has the DNA TGTGCCAGCAGCGCCGGGGAAGAGACCCAGTACTTC.

In its sample, this clonotype was seen many times. J is TRBJ1-2 and V is TRBV7-9; tentative D call: TRBD1 (5 bases). The germline CDR1 and CDR2 sequences are SEHNR and FQNEAQ (reference sequence). Trimming pared 2 bases from V and 7 bases from J, leaving 17 bases between. The CDR3 contains 15 residues. CDR3 loop: CASSLRSRPGVGYTF. The CDR3 DNA reads TGTGCCAGCAGCTTAAGGAGTCGCCCGGGGGTTGGCTACACCTTC.